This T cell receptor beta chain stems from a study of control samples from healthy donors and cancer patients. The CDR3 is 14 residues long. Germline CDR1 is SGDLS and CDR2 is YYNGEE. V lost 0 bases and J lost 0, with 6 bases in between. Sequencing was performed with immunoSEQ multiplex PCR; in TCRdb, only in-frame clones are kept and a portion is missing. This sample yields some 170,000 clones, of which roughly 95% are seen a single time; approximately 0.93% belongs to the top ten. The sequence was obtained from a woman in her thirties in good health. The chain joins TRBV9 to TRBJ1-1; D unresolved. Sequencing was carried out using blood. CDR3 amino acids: CASSVGSVNTEAFF. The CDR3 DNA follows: TGTGCCAGCAGCGTAGGGTCGGTGAACACTGAAGCTTTCTTT.